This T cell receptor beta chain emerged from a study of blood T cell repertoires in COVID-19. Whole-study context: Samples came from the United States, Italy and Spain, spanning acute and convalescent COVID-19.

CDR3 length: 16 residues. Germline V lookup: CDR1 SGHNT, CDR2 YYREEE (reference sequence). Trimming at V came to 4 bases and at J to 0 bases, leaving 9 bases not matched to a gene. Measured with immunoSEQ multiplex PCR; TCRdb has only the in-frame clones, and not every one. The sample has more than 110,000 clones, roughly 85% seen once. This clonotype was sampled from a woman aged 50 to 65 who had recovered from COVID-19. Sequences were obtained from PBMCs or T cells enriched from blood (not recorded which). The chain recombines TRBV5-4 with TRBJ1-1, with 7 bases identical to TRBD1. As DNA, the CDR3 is TGTGCCAGCAGCGCCGATCCGGGACAGCTGAACACTGAAGCTTTCTTT. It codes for CASSADPGQLNTEAFF.